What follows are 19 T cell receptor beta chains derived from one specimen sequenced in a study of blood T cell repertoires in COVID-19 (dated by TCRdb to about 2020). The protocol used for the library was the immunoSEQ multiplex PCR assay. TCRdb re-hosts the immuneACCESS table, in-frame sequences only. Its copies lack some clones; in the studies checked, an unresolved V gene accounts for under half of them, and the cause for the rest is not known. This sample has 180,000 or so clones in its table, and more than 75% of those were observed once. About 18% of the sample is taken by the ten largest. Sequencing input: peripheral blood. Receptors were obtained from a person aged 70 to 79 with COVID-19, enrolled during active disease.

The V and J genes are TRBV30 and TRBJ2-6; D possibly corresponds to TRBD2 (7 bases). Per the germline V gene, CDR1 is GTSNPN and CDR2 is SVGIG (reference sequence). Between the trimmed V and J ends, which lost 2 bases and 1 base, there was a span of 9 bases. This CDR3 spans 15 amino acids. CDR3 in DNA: TGTGCCTGGAGTAGGGGGGGATCTGGGGCCAACGTCCTGACTTTC. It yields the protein CAWSRGGSGANVLTF.

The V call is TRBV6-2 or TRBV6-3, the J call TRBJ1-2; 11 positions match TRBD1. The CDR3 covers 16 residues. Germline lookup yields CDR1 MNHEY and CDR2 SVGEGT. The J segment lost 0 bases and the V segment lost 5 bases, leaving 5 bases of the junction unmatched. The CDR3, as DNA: TGTGCCAGCAGTAAACGGACAGGGGGCGCTAACTATGGCTACACCTTC. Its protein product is CASSKRTGGANYGYTF.

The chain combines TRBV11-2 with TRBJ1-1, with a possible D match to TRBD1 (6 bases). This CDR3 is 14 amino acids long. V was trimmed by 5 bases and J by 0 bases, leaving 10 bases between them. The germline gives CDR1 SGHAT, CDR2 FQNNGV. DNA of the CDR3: TGTGCCAGCAGCAAAACAGGGATGAACACTGAAGCTTTCTTT. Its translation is CASSKTGMNTEAFF.

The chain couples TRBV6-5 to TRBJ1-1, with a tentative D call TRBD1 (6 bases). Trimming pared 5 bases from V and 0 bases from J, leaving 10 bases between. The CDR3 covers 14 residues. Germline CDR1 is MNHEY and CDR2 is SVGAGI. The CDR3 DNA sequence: TGTGCCAGCAGTCCAGGGGACCTGAACACTGAAGCTTTCTTT. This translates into CASSPGDLNTEAFF.

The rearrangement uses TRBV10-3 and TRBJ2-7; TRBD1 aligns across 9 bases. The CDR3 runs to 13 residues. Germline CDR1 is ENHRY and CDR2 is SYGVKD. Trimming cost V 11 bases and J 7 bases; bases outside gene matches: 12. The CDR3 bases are TGTGCCTCCCGGGACAGGGAGGACCGGGAGCAGTACTTC. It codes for CASRDREDREQYF.

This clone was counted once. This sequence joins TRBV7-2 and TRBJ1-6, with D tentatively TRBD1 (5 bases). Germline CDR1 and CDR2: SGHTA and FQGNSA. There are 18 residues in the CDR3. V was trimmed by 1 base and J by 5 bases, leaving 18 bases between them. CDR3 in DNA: TGTGCCAGCAGCTTAGGGGCGTTAGGGGCGGTTAATAATTCACCCCTCCACTTT. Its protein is CASSLGALGAVNNSPLHF.

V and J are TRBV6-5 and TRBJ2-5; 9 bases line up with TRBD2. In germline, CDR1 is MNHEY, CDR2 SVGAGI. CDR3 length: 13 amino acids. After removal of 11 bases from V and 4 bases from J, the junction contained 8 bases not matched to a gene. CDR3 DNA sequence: TGTGCCGGAAATAGCGGGAGAGGAGAGACCCAGTACTTC. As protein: CAGNSGRGETQYF.

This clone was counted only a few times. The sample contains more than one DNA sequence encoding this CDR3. This CDR3 is CASSQDRLAGSYEQYF. In DNA, the CDR3 is TGTGCCAGCAGCCAAGATAGACTAGCGGGTTCCTACGAGCAGTACTTC. The chain combines TRBV4-2 with TRBJ2-7; 10 positions match TRBD2. The CDR3 totals 16 residues. CDR1 and CDR2 (germline): LGHNA, YNFKEQ. The junction had 3 bases not matched to a gene; V was cut back by 0 bases and J by 1 base.

The DNA for the CDR3 is TGTGCCAGCAGTTACGACAGCCCGAACTATGGCTACACCTTC. Its protein is CASSYDSPNYGYTF. V usage is TRBV6-2 or TRBV6-3 and J usage is TRBJ1-2; weak D call: TRBD1 (5 bases). The CDR3 totals 14 residues. Trimming removed 2 bases at V and 2 bases at J, with 9 bases between. Germline V gives CDR1 MNHEY, CDR2 SVGEGT.

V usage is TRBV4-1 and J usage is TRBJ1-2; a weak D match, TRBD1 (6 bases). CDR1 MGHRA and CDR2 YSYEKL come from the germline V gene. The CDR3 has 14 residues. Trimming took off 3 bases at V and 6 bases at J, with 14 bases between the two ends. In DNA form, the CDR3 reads TGCGCCAGCAGCCAGCAACAGGGCTCGGATGGCTACACCTTC. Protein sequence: CASSQQQGSDGYTF.

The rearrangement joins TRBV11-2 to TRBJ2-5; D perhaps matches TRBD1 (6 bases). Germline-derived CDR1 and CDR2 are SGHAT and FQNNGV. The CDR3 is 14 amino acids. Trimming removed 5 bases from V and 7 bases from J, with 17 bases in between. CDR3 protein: CASSPQSGGGTQYF. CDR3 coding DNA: TGTGCCAGCAGCCCCCAGAGTGGGGGCGGGACCCAGTACTTC.

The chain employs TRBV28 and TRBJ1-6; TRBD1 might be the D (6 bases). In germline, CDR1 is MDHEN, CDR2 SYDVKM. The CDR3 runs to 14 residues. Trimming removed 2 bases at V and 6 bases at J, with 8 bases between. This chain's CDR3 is CASSLVDSNSPLHF. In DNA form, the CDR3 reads TGTGCCAGCAGTTTAGTGGACAGTAATTCACCCCTCCACTTT.

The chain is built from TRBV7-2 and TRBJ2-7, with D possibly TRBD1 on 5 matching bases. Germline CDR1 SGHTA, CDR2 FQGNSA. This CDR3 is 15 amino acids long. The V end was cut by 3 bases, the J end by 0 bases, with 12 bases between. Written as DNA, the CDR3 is TGTGCCAGCAGCTTCTCACAGGAGCTCTCCTACGAGCAGTACTTC. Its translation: CASSFSQELSYEQYF.

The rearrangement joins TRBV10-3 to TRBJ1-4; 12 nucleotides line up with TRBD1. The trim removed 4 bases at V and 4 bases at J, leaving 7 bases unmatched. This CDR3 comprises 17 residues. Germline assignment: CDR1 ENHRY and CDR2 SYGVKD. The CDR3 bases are TGTGCCATCAGTGCAGGGACAGGGGGCTCGGGTAATGAAAAACTGTTTTTT. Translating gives CAISAGTGGSGNEKLFF.

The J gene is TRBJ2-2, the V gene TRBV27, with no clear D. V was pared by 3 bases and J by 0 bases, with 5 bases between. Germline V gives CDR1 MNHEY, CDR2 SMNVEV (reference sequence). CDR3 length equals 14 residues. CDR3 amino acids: CASSFPSNTGELFF. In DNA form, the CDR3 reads TGTGCCAGCAGTTTCCCCTCGAACACCGGGGAGCTGTTTTTT.

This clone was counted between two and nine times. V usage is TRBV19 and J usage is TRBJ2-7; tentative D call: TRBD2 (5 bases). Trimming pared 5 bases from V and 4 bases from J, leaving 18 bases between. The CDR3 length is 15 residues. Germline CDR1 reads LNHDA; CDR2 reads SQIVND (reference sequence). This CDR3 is CASSFGYGERYEQYF. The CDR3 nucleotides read TGTGCCAGTAGTTTCGGGTATGGGGAGCGGTACGAGCAGTACTTC.

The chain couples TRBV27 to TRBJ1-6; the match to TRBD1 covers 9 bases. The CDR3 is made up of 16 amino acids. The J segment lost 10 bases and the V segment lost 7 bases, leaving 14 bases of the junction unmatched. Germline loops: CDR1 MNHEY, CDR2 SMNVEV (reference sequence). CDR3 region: CASTSSSGQGWSPLHF. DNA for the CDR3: TGTGCCAGCACCAGTTCGTCGGGACAGGGTTGGTCACCCCTCCACTTT.

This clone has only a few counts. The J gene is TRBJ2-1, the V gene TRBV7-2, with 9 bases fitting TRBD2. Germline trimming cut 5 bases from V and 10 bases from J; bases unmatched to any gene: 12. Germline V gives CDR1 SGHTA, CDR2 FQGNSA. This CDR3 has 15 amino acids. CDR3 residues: CASSPSGGRAKEQFF. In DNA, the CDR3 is TGTGCCAGCAGCCCCTCTGGCGGGAGGGCCAAAGAGCAGTTCTTC. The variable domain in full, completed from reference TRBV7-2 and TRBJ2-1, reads GAGVSQSPSNKVTEKGKDVELRCDPISGHTALYWYRQSLGQGLEFLIYFQGNSAPDKSGLPSDRFSAERTGGSVSTLTIQRTQQEDSAVYLCASSPSGGRAKEQFFGPGTRLTVL.

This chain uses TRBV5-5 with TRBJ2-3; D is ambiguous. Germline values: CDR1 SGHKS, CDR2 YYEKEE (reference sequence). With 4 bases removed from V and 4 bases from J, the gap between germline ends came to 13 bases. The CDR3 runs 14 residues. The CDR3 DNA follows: TGTGCCAGCAGCCAGCCCCAGCTAGCAGATACGCAGTATTTT. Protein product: CASSQPQLADTQYF.